In this sample, the clone carrying this T cell receptor beta chain turned up many times. CDR1 is KGHSH and CDR2 is LQKENI in the germline V gene. The CDR3 totals 15 residues. The germline V and J ends were trimmed by 3 bases and 2 bases, with 8 bases remaining between them. These data come from a study of early T cells in non-severe SARS-CoV-2 infection. Molecules of cDNA were individually given unique molecular identifiers that were attached to them. TCRdb reprocessed the 5' RACE reads via MiXCR and lists one record per CDR3 protein. The sample comprises 50,000 to 80,000 distinct CDR3 sequences, about 4.9% of which are singletons, and 4.9% rests with the top ten.

The sample comprised whole blood. This chain joins TRBV18 and TRBJ2-6; D possibly matches TRBD1 or TRBD2 (5 bases each). This TCR was recovered from an adult who was a healthcare worker with PCR-confirmed SARS-CoV-2 infection or an uninfected control (not recorded which). The CDR3 nucleotides read TGTGCCAGCTCACCCCAGGGAGCTGGGGCCAACGTCCTGACTTTC. Translation: CASSPQGAGANVLTF. Using reference TRBV18 and TRBJ2-6 for the parts outside the CDR3, the full variable domain is NAGVMQNPRHLVRRRGQEARLRCSPMKGHSHVYWYRQLPEEGLKFMVYLQKENIIDESGMPKERFSAEFPKEGPSILRIQQVVRGDSAAYFCASSPQGAGANVLTFGAGSRLTVL.